This record concerns one TCR beta chain sequence. In this sample, this clonotype turned up many times. It lacks a known antigen. One base away there is no much larger clone; base qualities are not given. For repertoire sequencing, TCR beta CDR3 regions were amplified from RNA transcripts. The first round was an RT-PCR using HTBI primers with the Qiagen OneStep RT-PCR kit, and this first round was followed by a second-round multiplex PCR, then size selection and purification. Libraries were sequenced on an Illumina HiSeq2000 using paired-end 100 bp reads. The study's processing was this. SOAPnuke was used to process the reads, removing any read that contained adapters or uncalled bases, had a mean Phred below 15, or lacked an exact match to the constant primer or identifier. COPE v1.2.5 was used to merge high-quality paired reads. Clonotypes were defined as unique nucleotide sequences and were aligned to IMGT TRB V, D and J references using MiTCR v1.1. Only V-J combinations with frequency above 0.0001 were analysed, covering 99% to 99.2% of repertoires. A TCR clonal expansion and chaos score per V-J combination was defined as the ratio of F50 clonal expansion to chaos observed in the TCRdist matrix. Welch's t-statistics and random forest were used to narrow the features down to approximately 13 V-J combinations, which were then fed into a naive Bayes classifier. Thyroid-blood repertoire similarity was quantified with the Morisita-Horn index. The public reads were reprocessed in TCRdb via fastp at Q25 and MiXCR, keeping in-frame beta chains. Every distinct CDR3 protein forms one entry, paired with its most common genes and DNA. For this entry, the V and J calls and clone size follow TCRdb and not the study's own pipeline. This sample comprises over a million distinct CDR3 sequences, about 35% of them detected only once. The ten biggest clones cover over 8.5% of the sample.

The hyperthyroidism patients were 18 to 65 years old and newly diagnosed, with a disease duration of less than 2 months. Patients with other autoimmune diseases, uncontrolled infections, pregnancy or lactation were excluded. Diagnosis was based on clinical symptoms, serum thyroxine, TRAb, thyroid ultrasound and orbital computed tomography. Total RNA was extracted with Trizol reagent and quality-checked on an Agilent 2100 Bioanalyzer. The sample belongs to a study of Graves' ophthalmopathy and Graves' hyperthyroidism (dated by TCRdb to between 2017 and 2018). Some background on the complete study: Hyperthyroidism was considered stable if no progression to ophthalmopathy occurred within 18 months of follow-up. To tell Graves' ophthalmopathy apart from Graves' hyperthyroidism, and to predict which patients would progress to ophthalmopathy, the study relied on TCR beta repertoire signatures. In total, 135 blood samples were TCR-sequenced: approximately 40 ophthalmopathy, roughly 80 hyperthyroidism and approximately 17 hyperthyroidism-to-ophthalmopathy patients. A discovery set of 95 to 100 patients (about 45 ophthalmopathy, about 59 stable hyperthyroidism) was enrolled to explore V-J signatures distinguishing ophthalmopathy from hyperthyroidism. For independent validation, a separate cohort was made up of fewer than 20 hyperthyroidism patients plus 17 patients who later progressed from hyperthyroidism to ophthalmopathy. In five or six hyperthyroidism patients, the T-cell repertoires found in thyroid tissue were compared with those found in blood. After sampling, hyperthyroidism patients received methimazole starting at 30 mg daily, and ophthalmopathy patients received high-dose intravenous methylprednisolone. General conclusions and limits of the study: No statistical method was used to predetermine the sample size, and group allocation was not hidden from the investigators. In cross-validation, the 13-signature model distinguished ophthalmopathy from stable hyperthyroidism with just over 85% sensitivity and 81% to 83% specificity, and in the test set the corresponding values were 80% and 75%. Among expanded thyroid clonotypes with frequency above 0.001, most also showed up in blood, which suggests that blood repertoires may reflect the thyroid immune response. In validation, the model predicted ophthalmopathy progression with about 70% sensitivity and around 72% specificity; about a dozen predicted patients were CT-confirmed with GO in a median of approximately 6.5 months.

The CDR1 and CDR2 encoded by the germline V gene are KGHSH and LQKENI. Trimming removed 8 bases from V and 0 bases from J, leaving 13 bases between the germline ends. The CDR3 holds 14 amino acids from the cysteine to the phenylalanine. The sequence is cut down to CDR3 DNA, 42 bases in frame from base 1. The sample consisted of peripheral blood or thyroid tissue (not recorded which). The rearrangement joined TRBV18 to TRBJ1-1; the D gene is perhaps TRBD1, from 5 matching bases. The TCR sequence derives from an adult man with Graves' hyperthyroidism. The nucleotide sequence reads TGTGCCAGCAGCCCGCCGGGGCTGAACACTGAAGCTTTCTTT. This is translated as CASSPPGLNTEAFF.